This T cell receptor beta chain was documented in a study of graft-versus-host responses after intestinal transplantation. Study-wide background: Anti-thymocyte globulin induction was given to all recipients, followed by tacrolimus and steroids for roughly 3 years.

V was pared by 5 bases and J by 6 bases, with 7 bases of the junction left unmatched. The CDR3 spans 13 residues. Germline assignment: CDR1 SGHTA and CDR2 FQGTGA. The protocol was immunoSEQ multiplex PCR, while the TCRdb copy is restricted to in-frame clones and leaves out a portion. This sample has some 13,000 clones, with roughly four fifths found just once. Findings and caveats of the study: Present in recipient marrow, GvH clones included some that appeared first in ileum or blood.

On this clone: The antigen remains unidentified.

The sequences come from PBMCs, collected after intestinal transplantation. This receptor was taken from a human patient who received an intestinal transplant, so some T cells may come from the graft donor. The chain couples TRBV7-3 to TRBJ2-7; 7 nucleotides agree with TRBD1. The CDR3 here is CASSRQGSLEQYF. CDR3 DNA: TGTGCCAGCAGCCGACAGGGTTCGCTCGAGCAGTACTTC.